A selection of T cell receptor beta chains follows, all from one sample in a study of graft-versus-host responses after intestinal transplantation. The protocol was immunoSEQ multiplex PCR, while the TCRdb copy is restricted to in-frame clones and leaves out a portion. The table records 65,000 to 90,000 clones, around 89% of them present only once. Their antigen targets remain unknown. This specimen consisted of unstimulated CD8+ T cells sorted from spleen or lymph node cells, obtained before intestinal transplant. The receptor source for this set is a human donor who received an intestinal transplant. The CDR3 runs from the conserved cysteine through the conserved F or W. D genes are given only for firm matches. Not every row has a clone size; where given, it reads once, few, many or a size class.

v_gene: TRBV5-1
d_gene: -
j_gene: TRBJ1-6
abundance: -
len: 14
CDR3aa: CASSLVPLGSPLHF
CDR3nt: TGCGCCAGCAGCTTGGTACCCCTCGGTTCACCCCTCCACTTT

v_gene: TRBV28
d_gene: TRBD1
j_gene: TRBJ2-7
abundance: -
len: 16
CDR3aa: CASSFTGGPNPYEQYF
CDR3nt: TGTGCCAGCAGTTTTACAGGGGGCCCTAACCCTTACGAGCAGTACTTC

v_gene: TRBV7-8
d_gene: TRBD1
j_gene: TRBJ1-1
abundance: -
len: 15
CDR3aa: CASSLRGGDNTEAFF
CDR3nt: TGTGCCAGCAGCTTAAGAGGGGGCGACAACACTGAAGCTTTCTTT

v_gene: TRBV6-1
d_gene: -
j_gene: TRBJ1-1
abundance: -
len: 15
CDR3aa: CASSARGVMNTEAFF
CDR3nt: TGTGCCAGCAGTGCTAGAGGAGTCATGAACACTGAAGCTTTCTTT

v_gene: TRBV2
d_gene: -
j_gene: TRBJ2-7
abundance: -
len: 15
CDR3aa: CASSEYREDSYEQYF
CDR3nt: TGTGCCAGCAGTGAATACCGGGAAGACTCCTACGAGCAGTACTTC

v_gene: TRBV5-6
d_gene: TRBD2
j_gene: TRBJ2-7
abundance: -
len: 15
CDR3aa: CASTPSRTSRYEQYF
CDR3nt: TGTGCCAGCACCCCATCCCGGACTAGCAGATACGAGCAGTACTTC

v_gene: TRBV7-9
d_gene: TRBD2
j_gene: TRBJ2-1
abundance: -
len: 14
CDR3aa: CASFSGNPYNEQFF
CDR3nt: TGTGCCAGCTTTAGCGGGAACCCCTACAATGAGCAGTTCTTC

v_gene: TRBV5-6
d_gene: TRBD2
j_gene: TRBJ2-3
abundance: -
len: 14
CDR3aa: CASSLAGLPDTQYF
CDR3nt: TGTGCCAGCAGCTTGGCGGGACTACCAGATACGCAGTATTTT

v_gene: TRBV7-9
d_gene: -
j_gene: TRBJ1-4
abundance: -
len: 16
CDR3aa: CASSSPGTQSNEKLFF
CDR3nt: TGTGCCAGCAGCTCCCCCGGGACACAATCTAATGAAAAACTGTTTTTT

v_gene: TRBV5-6
d_gene: -
j_gene: TRBJ1-2
abundance: -
len: 12
CDR3aa: CASSLGLYGYTF
CDR3nt: TGTGCCAGCAGCTTGGGACTTTATGGCTACACCTTC

v_gene: TRBV5-5
d_gene: TRBD1
j_gene: TRBJ2-7
abundance: -
len: 14
CDR3aa: CASSATGGAAEQYF
CDR3nt: TGTGCCAGCAGCGCGACAGGGGGGGCGGCCGAGCAGTACTTC

v_gene: TRBV6-1
d_gene: -
j_gene: TRBJ1-5
abundance: -
len: 13
CDR3aa: CASSEAVLQPQHF
CDR3nt: TGTGCCAGCAGTGAGGCGGTCCTGCAGCCCCAGCATTTT

v_gene: TRBV7-3
d_gene: -
j_gene: TRBJ2-4
abundance: -
len: 13
CDR3aa: CASSFGGKTIQYF
CDR3nt: TGTGCCAGCAGCTTCGGAGGGAAGACCATTCAGTACTTC

v_gene: TRBV6-5
d_gene: -
j_gene: TRBJ1-1
abundance: -
len: 14
CDR3aa: CASTPFRANTEAFF
CDR3nt: TGTGCCAGCACTCCATTCAGGGCTAACACTGAAGCTTTCTTT

v_gene: TRBV5-6
d_gene: TRBD2
j_gene: TRBJ2-1
abundance: few
len: 15
CDR3aa: CASSFGTSGTNEQFF
CDR3nt: TGTGCCAGCAGCTTCGGGACTAGCGGGACCAATGAGCAGTTCTTC

v_gene: TRBV2
d_gene: TRBD2
j_gene: TRBJ2-1
abundance: once
len: 16
CDR3aa: CASSDSSGRRYNEQFF
CDR3nt: TGTGCCAGCAGTGACTCTAGCGGGAGAAGGTACAATGAGCAGTTCTTC

v_gene: TRBV2
d_gene: TRBD2
j_gene: TRBJ2-3
abundance: -
len: 14
CDR3aa: CAKGGDFTTDTQYF
CDR3nt: TGTGCCAAGGGAGGGGACTTCACCACAGATACGCAGTATTTT

v_gene: TRBV4-1
d_gene: TRBD1
j_gene: TRBJ1-2
abundance: -
len: 15
CDR3aa: CASSQAWTGPPGYTF
CDR3nt: TGCGCCAGCAGCCAGGCCTGGACAGGGCCCCCGGGCTACACCTTC

v_gene: TRBV29-1
d_gene: -
j_gene: TRBJ2-7
abundance: -
len: 11
CDR3aa: CSVEDLHEQYF
CDR3nt: TGCAGCGTTGAAGACCTCCACGAGCAGTACTTC

v_gene: TRBV27
d_gene: -
j_gene: TRBJ2-7
abundance: -
len: 15
CDR3aa: CASSLSQGPTYEQYF
CDR3nt: TGTGCCAGCAGTTTATCTCAGGGTCCTACCTACGAGCAGTACTTC

v_gene: TRBV29-1
d_gene: -
j_gene: TRBJ2-5
abundance: -
len: 14
CDR3aa: CSAAPRRQQETQYF
CDR3nt: TGCAGCGCCGCACCACGGAGGCAACAAGAGACCCAGTACTTC

v_gene: TRBV2
d_gene: -
j_gene: TRBJ1-4
abundance: -
len: 16
CDR3aa: CASTHGPSAINEKLFF
CDR3nt: TGTGCCAGCACTCATGGCCCCAGCGCGATTAATGAAAAACTGTTTTTT

v_gene: TRBV28
d_gene: -
j_gene: TRBJ1-1
abundance: -
len: 13
CDR3aa: CASDLAEYTEAFF
CDR3nt: TGTGCCAGCGACCTCGCGGAATACACTGAAGCTTTCTTT

v_gene: TRBV2
d_gene: TRBD2
j_gene: TRBJ2-3
abundance: once
len: 16
CDR3aa: CASSAIAGGRADTQYF
CDR3nt: TGTGCCAGCAGTGCTATAGCGGGGGGGCGGGCAGATACGCAGTATTTT

v_gene: TRBV2
d_gene: TRBD1
j_gene: TRBJ2-7
abundance: -
len: 16
CDR3aa: CASSEGQDRGFNEQYF
CDR3nt: TGTGCCAGCAGTGAAGGGCAGGACAGGGGTTTCAACGAGCAGTACTTC

v_gene: TRBV28
d_gene: TRBD1
j_gene: TRBJ1-2
abundance: -
len: 18
CDR3aa: CASSLGTGGPRGLYGYTF
CDR3nt: TGTGCCAGCAGTTTAGGGACAGGGGGTCCCCGCGGACTCTATGGCTACACCTTC

v_gene: TRBV5-1
d_gene: TRBD1
j_gene: TRBJ2-7
abundance: once
len: 14
CDR3aa: CASSPLGQAYEQYF
CDR3nt: TGCGCCAGCAGCCCCCTGGGACAGGCTTACGAGCAGTACTTC

v_gene: TRBV6-1
d_gene: TRBD2
j_gene: TRBJ2-2
abundance: -
len: 13
CDR3aa: CASKGRDTGELFF
CDR3nt: TGTGCCAGCAAGGGGAGGGACACCGGGGAGCTGTTTTTT

v_gene: TRBV2
d_gene: TRBD2
j_gene: TRBJ2-1
abundance: -
len: 17
CDR3aa: CASSEAGRVTSYNEQFF
CDR3nt: TGTGCCAGCAGTGAAGCGGGGAGGGTAACATCCTACAATGAGCAGTTCTTC

v_gene: TRBV4-2
d_gene: -
j_gene: TRBJ1-2
abundance: -
len: 15
CDR3aa: CASSQDVGAGAGYTF
CDR3nt: TGTGCCAGCAGCCAAGATGTAGGGGCAGGGGCTGGCTACACCTTC

v_gene: TRBV15
d_gene: -
j_gene: TRBJ2-1
abundance: -
len: 16
CDR3aa: CATSRDRGLGNNEQFF
CDR3nt: TGTGCCACCAGCAGAGATCGTGGGCTCGGCAACAATGAGCAGTTCTTC

v_gene: TRBV7-2
d_gene: TRBD1
j_gene: TRBJ1-1
abundance: -
len: 14
CDR3aa: CASSLIQGWTEAFF
CDR3nt: TGTGCCAGCAGCTTAATACAGGGGTGGACTGAAGCTTTCTTT

v_gene: TRBV6-5
d_gene: TRBD1
j_gene: TRBJ2-1
abundance: -
len: 14
CDR3aa: CASSQDREINEQFF
CDR3nt: TGTGCCAGCAGTCAGGACAGGGAAATCAATGAGCAGTTCTTC

v_gene: TRBV2
d_gene: -
j_gene: TRBJ2-7
abundance: -
len: 13
CDR3aa: CASMAQETYEQYF
CDR3nt: TGTGCCAGCATGGCACAGGAGACCTACGAGCAGTACTTC

v_gene: TRBV28
d_gene: -
j_gene: TRBJ1-1
abundance: -
len: 15
CDR3aa: CASSLLRGGNTEAFF
CDR3nt: TGTGCCAGCAGTTTATTAAGGGGTGGCAACACTGAAGCTTTCTTT

v_gene: TRBV7-9
d_gene: TRBD1
j_gene: TRBJ2-1
abundance: -
len: 17
CDR3aa: CASSLAAGQGVDNEQFF
CDR3nt: TGTGCCAGCAGCTTAGCCGCGGGACAGGGGGTCGACAATGAGCAGTTCTTC

v_gene: TRBV13
d_gene: TRBD2
j_gene: TRBJ2-7
abundance: -
len: 13
CDR3aa: CASSLRGAYEQYF
CDR3nt: TGTGCCAGCAGCTTACGGGGGGCCTACGAGCAGTACTTC

v_gene: TRBV10-3
d_gene: -
j_gene: TRBJ1-3
abundance: -
len: 17
CDR3aa: CAISGTPRDITGNTIYF
CDR3nt: TGTGCCATCAGTGGCACCCCCAGGGATATAACTGGAAACACCATATATTTT

v_gene: TRBV6-4
d_gene: -
j_gene: TRBJ2-3
abundance: -
len: 13
CDR3aa: CASSAGLTDTQYF
CDR3nt: TGTGCCAGCAGTGCGGGACTCACAGATACGCAGTATTTT

v_gene: TRBV7-3
d_gene: TRBD1
j_gene: TRBJ1-6
abundance: -
len: 18
CDR3aa: CASSLSRQGPLLFTPLHF
CDR3nt: TGTGCCAGCAGCTTATCGCGACAGGGTCCGCTCCTTTTTACACCCCTCCACTTT

v_gene: TRBV11-2
d_gene: -
j_gene: TRBJ2-2
abundance: -
len: 13
CDR3aa: CASSPRTTGELFF
CDR3nt: TGTGCCAGCAGCCCAAGGACAACCGGGGAGCTGTTTTTT

v_gene: TRBV2
d_gene: TRBD2
j_gene: TRBJ2-7
abundance: -
len: 12
CDR3aa: CATQGRAGEQYF
CDR3nt: TGTGCCACTCAAGGGAGGGCGGGAGAGCAGTACTTC

v_gene: TRBV7-9
d_gene: TRBD1
j_gene: TRBJ1-1
abundance: -
len: 15
CDR3aa: CASSSTGERDTEAFF
CDR3nt: TGTGCCAGCAGCTCGACAGGGGAACGGGACACTGAAGCTTTCTTT

v_gene: TRBV27
d_gene: -
j_gene: TRBJ2-3
abundance: -
len: 15
CDR3aa: CASSLWQGIADTQYF
CDR3nt: TGTGCCAGCAGTTTGTGGCAGGGTATCGCAGATACGCAGTATTTT

v_gene: TRBV28
d_gene: -
j_gene: TRBJ2-7
abundance: -
len: 13
CDR3aa: CASSQEARYEQYF
CDR3nt: TGTGCCAGCAGTCAAGAGGCCCGGTACGAGCAGTACTTC

v_gene: TRBV7-8
d_gene: -
j_gene: TRBJ1-2
abundance: -
len: 13
CDR3aa: CASSLIESYGYTF
CDR3nt: TGTGCCAGCAGCTTAATCGAGTCCTATGGCTACACCTTC

v_gene: TRBV2
d_gene: -
j_gene: TRBJ1-1
abundance: -
len: 10
CDR3aa: CASSGTEAFF
CDR3nt: TGTGCCAGCAGCGGGACAGAAGCTTTCTTT

v_gene: TRBV7-6
d_gene: TRBD2
j_gene: TRBJ2-1
abundance: -
len: 18
CDR3aa: CASSLKALGLDSYNEQFF
CDR3nt: TGTGCCAGCAGCTTAAAGGCTTTGGGACTAGACTCCTACAATGAGCAGTTCTTC

v_gene: TRBV5-6
d_gene: -
j_gene: TRBJ2-5
abundance: -
len: 15
CDR3aa: CASSHLGLSQETQYF
CDR3nt: TGTGCCAGCAGCCACCTGGGGCTGTCCCAAGAGACCCAGTACTTC

v_gene: TRBV28
d_gene: TRBD1
j_gene: TRBJ2-7
abundance: -
len: 16
CDR3aa: CASSYEATGHSYEQYF
CDR3nt: TGTGCCAGCAGTTATGAGGCGACAGGGCACTCCTACGAGCAGTACTTC

v_gene: TRBV2
d_gene: TRBD1
j_gene: TRBJ1-5
abundance: -
len: 14
CDR3aa: CASSAWTGEQPQHF
CDR3nt: TGTGCCAGCAGTGCCTGGACAGGGGAACAGCCCCAGCATTTT

v_gene: TRBV5-4
d_gene: -
j_gene: TRBJ2-2
abundance: -
len: 14
CDR3aa: CASSFSGNTGELFF
CDR3nt: TGTGCCAGCAGCTTCAGCGGCAACACCGGGGAGCTGTTTTTT

v_gene: TRBV9
d_gene: TRBD1
j_gene: TRBJ1-1
abundance: -
len: 13
CDR3aa: CASSVEYRGDAFF
CDR3nt: TGTGCCAGCAGCGTAGAGTACAGGGGAGACGCTTTCTTT